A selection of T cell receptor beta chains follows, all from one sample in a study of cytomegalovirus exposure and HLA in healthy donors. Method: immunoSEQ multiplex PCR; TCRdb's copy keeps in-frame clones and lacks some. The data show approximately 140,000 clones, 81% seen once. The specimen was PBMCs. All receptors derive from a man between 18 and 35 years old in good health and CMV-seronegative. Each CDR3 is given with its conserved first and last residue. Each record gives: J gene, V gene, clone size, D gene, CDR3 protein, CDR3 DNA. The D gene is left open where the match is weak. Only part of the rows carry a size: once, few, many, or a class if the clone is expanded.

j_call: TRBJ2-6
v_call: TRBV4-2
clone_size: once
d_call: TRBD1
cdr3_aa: CASSRDSLSSGANVLTF
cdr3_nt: TGTGCCAGCAGCCGGGACAGTCTAAGCTCTGGGGCCAACGTCCTGACTTTC

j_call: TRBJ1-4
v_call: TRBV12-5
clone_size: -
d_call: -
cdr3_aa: CASGRPGTTNEKLFF
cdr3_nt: TGTGCTAGTGGCCGGCCCGGGACAACTAATGAAAAACTGTTTTTT

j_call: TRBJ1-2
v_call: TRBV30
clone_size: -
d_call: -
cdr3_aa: CAWSDRIDGYTF
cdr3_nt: TGTGCCTGGAGTGACAGGATAGATGGCTACACCTTC

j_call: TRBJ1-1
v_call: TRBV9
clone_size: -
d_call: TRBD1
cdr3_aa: CASSVDRVHTEAFF
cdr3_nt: TGTGCCAGCAGCGTCGACAGGGTCCACACTGAAGCTTTCTTT

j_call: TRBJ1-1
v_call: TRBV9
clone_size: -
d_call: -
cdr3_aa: CASSVRPGMNTEAFF
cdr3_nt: TGTGCCAGCAGCGTCAGACCAGGGATGAACACTGAAGCTTTCTTT

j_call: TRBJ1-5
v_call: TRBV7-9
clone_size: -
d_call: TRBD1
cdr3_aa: CASSRDRVDQPQHF
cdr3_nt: TGTGCCAGCAGCAGGGACAGGGTGGATCAGCCCCAGCATTTT

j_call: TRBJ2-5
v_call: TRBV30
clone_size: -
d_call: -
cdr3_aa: CAWTPPWDYQETQYF
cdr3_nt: TGTGCCTGGACTCCCCCCTGGGACTACCAAGAGACCCAGTACTTC

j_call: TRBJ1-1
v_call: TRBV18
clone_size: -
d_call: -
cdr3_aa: CASSPQGSTEAFF
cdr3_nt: TGTGCCAGCTCACCCCAGGGTTCCACTGAAGCTTTCTTT

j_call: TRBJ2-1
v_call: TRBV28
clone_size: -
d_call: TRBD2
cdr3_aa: CATMGLAASSYNEQFF
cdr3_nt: TGTGCCACCATGGGACTAGCGGCTAGCTCCTACAATGAGCAGTTCTTC

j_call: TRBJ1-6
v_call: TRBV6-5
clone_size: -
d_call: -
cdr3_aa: CASWRGAGPLHF
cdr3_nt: TGTGCCAGCTGGAGGGGCGCGGGCCCCCTCCACTTT

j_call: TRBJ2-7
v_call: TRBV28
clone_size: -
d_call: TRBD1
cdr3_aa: CASSYHGQVGSYEQYF
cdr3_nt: TGTGCCAGCAGCTACCACGGACAGGTTGGATCCTACGAGCAGTACTTC

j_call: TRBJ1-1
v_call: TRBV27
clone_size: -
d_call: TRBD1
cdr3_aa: CASTRPGTGAFF
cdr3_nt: TGTGCCAGCACCCGCCCCGGGACAGGGGCTTTCTTT

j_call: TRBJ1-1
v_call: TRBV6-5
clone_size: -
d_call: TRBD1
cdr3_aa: CASTRQGAMRAEAFF
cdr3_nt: TGTGCCAGCACCCGACAGGGGGCGATGAGAGCTGAAGCTTTCTTT

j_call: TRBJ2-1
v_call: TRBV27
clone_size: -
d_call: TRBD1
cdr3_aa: CASSSHRQGRFYNEQFF
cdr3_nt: TGTGCCAGCAGTTCACACCGACAGGGGAGATTTTACAATGAGCAGTTCTTC

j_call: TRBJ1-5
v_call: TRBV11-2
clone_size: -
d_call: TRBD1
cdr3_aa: CASSLGTGQPQHF
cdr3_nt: TGTGCCAGCAGCTTAGGGACAGGCCAGCCCCAGCATTTT

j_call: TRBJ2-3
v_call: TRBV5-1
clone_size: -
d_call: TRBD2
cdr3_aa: CASSRLAGGGVTDTQYF
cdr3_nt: TGCGCCAGCAGCCGACTAGCGGGGGGCGGTGTCACAGATACGCAGTATTTT

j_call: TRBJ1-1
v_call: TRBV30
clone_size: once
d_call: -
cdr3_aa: CAWRRVLAFF
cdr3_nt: TGTGCCTGGAGGAGGGTTTTAGCTTTCTTT

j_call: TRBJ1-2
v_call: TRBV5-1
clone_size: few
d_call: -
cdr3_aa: CASSFNSGGYTF
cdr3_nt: TGCGCCAGCAGCTTTAATAGTGGTGGCTACACCTTC

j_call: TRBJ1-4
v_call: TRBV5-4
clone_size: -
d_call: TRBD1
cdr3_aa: CASSPGGQTNEKLFF
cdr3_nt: TGTGCCAGCAGCCCAGGGGGACAAACTAATGAAAAACTGTTTTTT

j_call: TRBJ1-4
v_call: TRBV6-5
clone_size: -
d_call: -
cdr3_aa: CASRRSGEKLFF
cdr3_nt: TGTGCCAGCAGAAGATCGGGTGAAAAACTGTTTTTT

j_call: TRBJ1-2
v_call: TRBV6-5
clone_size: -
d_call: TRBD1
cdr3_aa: CASSLQGTYGYTF
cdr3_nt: TGTGCCAGCAGCCTACAGGGGACCTATGGCTACACCTTC

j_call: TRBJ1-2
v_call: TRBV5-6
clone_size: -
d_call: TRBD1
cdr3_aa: CASSRTGVYGYTF
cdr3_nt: TGTGCCAGCAGCCGGACAGGGGTCTATGGCTACACCTTC

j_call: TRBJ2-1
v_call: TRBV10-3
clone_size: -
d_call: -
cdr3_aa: CAISGRVYNEQFF
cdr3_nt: TGTGCCATCAGTGGACGGGTTTACAATGAGCAGTTCTTC

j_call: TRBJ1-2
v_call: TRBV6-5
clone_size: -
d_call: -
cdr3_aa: CASSYGGVGGYGYTF
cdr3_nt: TGTGCCAGCAGTTACGGCGGGGTAGGAGGCTATGGCTACACCTTC

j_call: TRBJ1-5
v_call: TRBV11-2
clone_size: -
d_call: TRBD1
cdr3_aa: CASSYRAGGDQPQHF
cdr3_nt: TGTGCCAGCAGCTACCGTGCAGGGGGCGATCAGCCCCAGCATTTT

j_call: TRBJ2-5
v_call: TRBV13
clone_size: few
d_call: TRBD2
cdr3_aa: CASQRGRGGNQETQYF
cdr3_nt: TGTGCCAGTCAAAGGGGACGCGGGGGGAACCAAGAGACCCAGTACTTC

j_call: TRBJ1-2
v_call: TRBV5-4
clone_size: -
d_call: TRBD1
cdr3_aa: CASSSLMGTGSYGYTF
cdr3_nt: TGTGCCAGCAGCAGCTTAATGGGGACAGGCTCCTATGGCTACACCTTC

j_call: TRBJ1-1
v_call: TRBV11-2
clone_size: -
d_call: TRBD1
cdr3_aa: CASSLEQGYSEAFF
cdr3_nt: TGTGCCAGCAGCTTAGAACAGGGGTATTCTGAAGCTTTCTTT

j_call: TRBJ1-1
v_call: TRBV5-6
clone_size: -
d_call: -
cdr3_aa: CASSPTLAKNTEAFF
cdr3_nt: TGTGCCAGCAGCCCTACGTTAGCGAAGAACACTGAAGCTTTCTTT

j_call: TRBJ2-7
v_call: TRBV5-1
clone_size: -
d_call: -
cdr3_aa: CASSFSAGRAYEQYF
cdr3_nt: TGCGCCAGCAGCTTTAGTGCGGGTCGGGCCTACGAGCAGTACTTC

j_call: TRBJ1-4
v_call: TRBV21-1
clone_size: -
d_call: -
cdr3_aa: CASSKILIPLGEKLFF
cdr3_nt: TGTGCCAGCAGCAAAATATTAATACCGCTAGGTGAAAAACTGTTTTTT

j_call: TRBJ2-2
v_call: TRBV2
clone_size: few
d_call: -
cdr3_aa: CASTNQGLKNTGELFF
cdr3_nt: TGTGCCAGCACTAATCAGGGACTGAAAAACACCGGGGAGCTGTTTTTT

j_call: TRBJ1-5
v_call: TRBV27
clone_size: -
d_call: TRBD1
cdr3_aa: CASSLTGAVDQPQHF
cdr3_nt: TGTGCCAGCAGTTTGACAGGGGCGGTCGACCAGCCCCAGCATTTT

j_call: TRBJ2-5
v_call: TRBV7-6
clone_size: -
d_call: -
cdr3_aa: CASSPEGLGRETQYF
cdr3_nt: TGTGCCAGCAGCCCGGAGGGGCTGGGGAGGGAGACCCAGTACTTC

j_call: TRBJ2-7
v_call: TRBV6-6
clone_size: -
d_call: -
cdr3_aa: CASSSYSGYEQYF
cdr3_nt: TGTGCCAGCAGTTCGTATAGCGGATACGAGCAGTACTTC